A single sample is the source of the 14 T cell receptor beta chains below, sequenced in a study of regulatory T cells. The PCR used 52 TRBV and 13 TRBJ primers. Profiled with immunoSEQ multiplex PCR; TCRdb holds only in-frame clones, not every one. The table has tens of thousands of clones, over 85% seen once; the top ten hold roughly 4%. The specimen sequenced was CD8+ T cells sorted from blood. Receptors were obtained from a child under 10 years old with CD3G deficiency.

This chain uses TRBV6-1 with TRBJ1-2; tentative D call: TRBD1 (6 bases). CDR3 length: 15 amino acids. Germline V gene lookup returns CDR1 MNHNS and CDR2 SASEGT. V was trimmed by 2 bases and J by 0 bases, leaving 10 bases between them. This CDR3 is CASSELAGANYGYTF. Written as DNA, the CDR3 is TGTGCCAGCAGTGAATTGGCAGGGGCTAACTATGGCTACACCTTC.

This clone was recorded only once. This chain links TRBV10-2 with TRBJ1-2; D ambiguous. V was trimmed by 2 bases and J by 0 bases, leaving 7 bases between them. Germline V gene lookup returns CDR1 WSHSY and CDR2 SAAADI. The CDR3 covers 14 residues. CDR3 DNA sequence: TGCGCCAGCAGTGAGAGCTCTGCTAACTATGGCTACACCTTC. Its protein is CASSESSANYGYTF.

The chain recombines TRBV5-1 with TRBJ1-2; D is possibly TRBD1 (6 bases). The V and J ends lost 1 base and 4 bases respectively, with 11 bases between them. In germline, CDR1 is SGHRS, CDR2 YFSETQ. There are 14 residues in the CDR3. CDR3 sequence reads: CASSLIGGLYGYTF. The CDR3 bases are TGCGCCAGCAGCTTGATCGGGGGCCTCTATGGCTACACCTTC.

The gene calls are TRBV27 and TRBJ1-1, with TRBD1 matching 7 bases. J was trimmed by 4 bases and V by 6 bases; bases with no gene match: 5. The CDR3 has 13 amino acids. CDR1 is MNHEY and CDR2 is SMNVEV in the germline V gene (reference sequence). Written as DNA, the CDR3 is TGTGCCAGCAGCGCTACAGGGGTCACTGAAGCTTTCTTT. Amino acids: CASSATGVTEAFF.

This rearrangement joins TRBV28 to TRBJ1-1; tentatively, D is TRBD1 (6 bases). V dropped 4 bases and J dropped 1 base, with 13 bases sitting between them. The CDR3 contains 15 residues. CDR1 MDHEN and CDR2 SYDVKM come from the germline V gene. This CDR3 reads CASSSAEGGNTEAFF. The CDR3 nucleotides are TGTGCCAGCAGTTCCGCCGAAGGGGGGAACACTGAAGCTTTCTTT. Looking up the rest from reference TRBV28 and TRBJ1-1 gives the full variable domain: DVKVTQSSRYLVKRTGEKVFLECVQDMDHENMFWYRQDPGLGLRLIYFSYDVKMKEKGDIPEGYSVSREKKERFSLILESASTNQTSMYLCASSSAEGGNTEAFFGQGTRLTVV.

The chain employs TRBV28 and TRBJ2-7, with TRBD2 as a possible D gene (6 bases). Germline CDR1 reads MDHEN; CDR2 reads SYDVKM. The CDR3 extends over 15 amino acids. V was clipped by 4 bases and J by 2 bases, with 15 bases between them. CDR3 nucleotide sequence: TGTGCCAGCAGTTCCCACGGGAGTGCGGCCTACGAGCAGTACTTC. It yields the protein CASSSHGSAAYEQYF.

This clone was seen just once. The chain carries TRBV13 and TRBJ2-7; 8 nucleotides line up with TRBD1. In germline, CDR1 is PRHDT, CDR2 FYEKMQ (reference sequence). The CDR3 totals 14 residues. V lost 4 bases to trimming and J lost 5 bases; unmatched junction nucleotides: 7. CDR3 loop: CASSSRTGYNEQYF. CDR3 DNA sequence: TGTGCCAGCAGCTCCCGGACAGGGTACAACGAGCAGTACTTC.

V and J are TRBV28 and TRBJ2-2; 8 bases map to TRBD2. After removal of 7 bases from V and 6 bases from J, the junction contained 4 bases not matched to a gene. CDR1 MDHEN and CDR2 SYDVKM come from the germline V gene. CDR3 length: 13 residues. The CDR3 loop reads CASTGRAPGELFF. The CDR3 DNA reads as TGTGCCAGCACCGGGAGGGCCCCCGGGGAGCTGTTTTTT.

This clone was found a few times. The chain carries TRBV6-1 and TRBJ2-7; D is unresolved. Between the trimmed V and J ends, which lost 3 bases and 4 bases, there was a span of 10 bases. This CDR3 contains 13 residues. CDR1 is MNHNS and CDR2 is SASEGT in the germline V gene. The CDR3 loop reads CASSDAAEYEQYF. CDR3 nucleotide sequence: TGTGCCAGCAGTGATGCGGCGGAATACGAGCAGTACTTC.

This chain connects TRBV28 to TRBJ2-7, with D perhaps TRBD1 (6 bases). CDR1 and CDR2 (germline): MDHEN, SYDVKM. The V end lost 3 bases, the J end lost 3 bases, and 12 bases lay between the germline ends. The CDR3 is 14 residues long. CDR3 nucleotide sequence: TGTGCCAGCAGTTTCAGGGGATCCCGCTACGAGCAGTACTTC. Protein: CASSFRGSRYEQYF.

The chain carries TRBV19 and TRBJ2-1, with D hard to call. The CDR3 contains 11 residues. V lost 4 bases and J 7 bases, leaving 5 bases between the germline ends. Germline V lookup: CDR1 LNHDA, CDR2 SQIVND (reference sequence). The CDR3 region is CASSSGNEQFF. In nucleotides, the CDR3 is TGTGCCAGTAGTAGCGGTAATGAGCAGTTCTTC.

The V call is TRBV7-8, the J call TRBJ2-5; D tentatively fits TRBD1 or TRBD2 (5 bases each). Per germline, CDR1 SGHVS and CDR2 FQNEAQ. V was clipped by 4 bases and J by 9 bases, with 15 bases between them. The CDR3 extends over 13 amino acids. The DNA for the CDR3 is TGTGCCAGCAGCTGGGACCCGACGGACCCCCAGTACTTC. It is translated as CASSWDPTDPQYF.

The chain joins TRBV7-9 to TRBJ2-2; maybe TRBD1 (6 bases). V lost 5 bases to trimming and J lost 1 base, with 11 bases between them. The length of the CDR3 is 15 residues. Germline values: CDR1 SEHNR, CDR2 FQNEAQ (reference sequence). The CDR3 loop reads CASSRETGNTGELFF. The CDR3 nucleotides read TGTGCCAGCAGCCGAGAGACAGGGAACACCGGGGAGCTGTTTTTT.

This clone was seen just once. This chain joins TRBV7-8 and TRBJ2-1; 9 bases match TRBD2. J was trimmed by 4 bases and V by 5 bases; bases with no gene match: 6. The length of the CDR3 is 15 residues. Per the germline V gene, CDR1 is SGHVS and CDR2 is FQNEAQ. DNA of the CDR3: TGTGCCAGCAGCCAGACTAGCGGAGTATACAATGAGCAGTTCTTC. As protein: CASSQTSGVYNEQFF. The full variable domain, completed using reference TRBV7-8 and TRBJ2-1, is GAGVSQSPRYKVAKRGQDVALRCDPISGHVSLFWYQQALGQGPEFLTYFQNEAQLDKSGLPSDRFFAERPEGSVSTLKIQRTQQEDSAVYLCASSQTSGVYNEQFFGPGTRLTVL.